This record looks at one TCR beta chain sequence and its context. The antigen is unknown. This entry comes from a study of shared clonotypes between healthy human individuals. Study-wide background: Per donor, three plates held CD4 naive cells, three held CD4 memory, two held CD8 naive and one held CD8 memory. Study results and caveats: The small donor group covered limited genetic and exposure diversity.

CDR3 length equals 15 residues. Trimming removed 6 bases from V and 9 bases from J; junction bases left unmatched: 15. Germline values: CDR1 GTSNPN, CDR2 SVGIG (reference sequence). TCRdb's copy holds only in-frame clones and misses some; the assay was immunoSEQ multiplex PCR. This sample has around 1,100,000 clones; approximately 80% occur once, and the top ten carry over 0.8%. The TCR originated in a man aged 18 to 29 in good health. Some clones in this sample may be carry-over from other donors' samples. The chain couples TRBV30 to TRBJ2-1, with 9 bases identical to TRBD2. The source material was memory CD4+ T cells from PBMCs. This sample's subset: CD45RA-negative fraction. The CDR3 sequence: CACTKGLARDPEQFF. For the CDR3, the DNA is TGTGCCTGCACTAAAGGACTAGCGAGGGACCCTGAGCAGTTCTTC.